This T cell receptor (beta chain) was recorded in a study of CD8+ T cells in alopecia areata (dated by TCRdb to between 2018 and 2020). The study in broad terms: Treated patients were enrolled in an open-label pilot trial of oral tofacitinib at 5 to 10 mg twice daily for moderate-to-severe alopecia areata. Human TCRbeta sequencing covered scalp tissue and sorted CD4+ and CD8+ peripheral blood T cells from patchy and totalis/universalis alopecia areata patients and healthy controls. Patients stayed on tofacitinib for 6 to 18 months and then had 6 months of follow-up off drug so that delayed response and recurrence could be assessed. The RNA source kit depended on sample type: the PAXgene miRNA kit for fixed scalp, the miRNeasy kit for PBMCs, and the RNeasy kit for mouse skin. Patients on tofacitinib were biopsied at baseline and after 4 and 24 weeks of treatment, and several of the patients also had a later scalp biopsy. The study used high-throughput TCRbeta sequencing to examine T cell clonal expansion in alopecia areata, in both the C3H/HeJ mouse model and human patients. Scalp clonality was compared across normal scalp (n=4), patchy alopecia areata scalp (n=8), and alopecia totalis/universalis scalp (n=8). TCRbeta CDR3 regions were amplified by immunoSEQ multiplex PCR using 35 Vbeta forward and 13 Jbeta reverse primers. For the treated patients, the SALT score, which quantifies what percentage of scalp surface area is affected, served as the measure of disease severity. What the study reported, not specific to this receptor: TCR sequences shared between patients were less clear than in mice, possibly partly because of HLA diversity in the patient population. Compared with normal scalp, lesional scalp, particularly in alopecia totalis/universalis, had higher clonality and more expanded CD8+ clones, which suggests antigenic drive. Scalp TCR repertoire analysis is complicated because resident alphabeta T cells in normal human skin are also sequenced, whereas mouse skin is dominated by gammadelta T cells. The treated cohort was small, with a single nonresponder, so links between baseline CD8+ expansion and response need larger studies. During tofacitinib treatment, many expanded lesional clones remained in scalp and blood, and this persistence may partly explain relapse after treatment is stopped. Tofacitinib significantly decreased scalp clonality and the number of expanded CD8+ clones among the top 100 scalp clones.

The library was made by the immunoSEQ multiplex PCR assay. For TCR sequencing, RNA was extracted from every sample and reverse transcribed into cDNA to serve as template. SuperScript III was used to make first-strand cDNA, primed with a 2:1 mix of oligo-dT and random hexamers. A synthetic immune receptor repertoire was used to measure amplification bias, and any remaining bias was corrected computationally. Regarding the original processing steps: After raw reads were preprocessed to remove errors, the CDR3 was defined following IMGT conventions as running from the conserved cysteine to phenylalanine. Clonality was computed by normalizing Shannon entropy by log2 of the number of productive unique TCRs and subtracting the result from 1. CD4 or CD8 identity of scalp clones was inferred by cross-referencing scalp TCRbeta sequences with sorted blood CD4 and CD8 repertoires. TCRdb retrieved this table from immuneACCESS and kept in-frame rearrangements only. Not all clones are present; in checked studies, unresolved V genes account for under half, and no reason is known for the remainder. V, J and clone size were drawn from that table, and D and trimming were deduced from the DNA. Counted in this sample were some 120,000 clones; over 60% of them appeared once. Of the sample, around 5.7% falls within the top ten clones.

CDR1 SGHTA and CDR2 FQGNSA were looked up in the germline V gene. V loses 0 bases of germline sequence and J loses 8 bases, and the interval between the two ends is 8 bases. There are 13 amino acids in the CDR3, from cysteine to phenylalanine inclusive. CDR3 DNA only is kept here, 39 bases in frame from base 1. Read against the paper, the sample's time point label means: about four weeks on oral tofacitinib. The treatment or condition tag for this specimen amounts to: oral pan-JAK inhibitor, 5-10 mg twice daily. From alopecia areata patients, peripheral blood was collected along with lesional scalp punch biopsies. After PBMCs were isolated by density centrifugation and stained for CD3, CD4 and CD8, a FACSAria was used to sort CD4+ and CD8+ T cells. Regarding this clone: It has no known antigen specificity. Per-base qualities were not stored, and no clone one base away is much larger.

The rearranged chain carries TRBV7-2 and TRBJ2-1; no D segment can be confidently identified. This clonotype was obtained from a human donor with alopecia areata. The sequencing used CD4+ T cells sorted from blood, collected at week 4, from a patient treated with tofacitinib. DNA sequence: TGTGCCAGCAGCTTAGCCCGTACACATGAGCAGTTCTTC. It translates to CASSLARTHEQFF.